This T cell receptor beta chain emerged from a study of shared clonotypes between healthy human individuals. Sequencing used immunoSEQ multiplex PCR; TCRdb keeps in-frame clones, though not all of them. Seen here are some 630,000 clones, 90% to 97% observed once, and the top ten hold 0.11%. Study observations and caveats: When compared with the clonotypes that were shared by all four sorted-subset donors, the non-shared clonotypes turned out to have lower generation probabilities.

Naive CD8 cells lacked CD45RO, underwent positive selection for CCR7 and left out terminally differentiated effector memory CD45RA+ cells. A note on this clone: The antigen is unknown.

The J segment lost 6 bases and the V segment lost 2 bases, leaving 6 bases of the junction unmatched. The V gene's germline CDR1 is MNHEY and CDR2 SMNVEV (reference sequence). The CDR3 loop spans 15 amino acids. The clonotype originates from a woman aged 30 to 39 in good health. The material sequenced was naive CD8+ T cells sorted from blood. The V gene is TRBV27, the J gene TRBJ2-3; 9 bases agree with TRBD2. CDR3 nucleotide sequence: TGTGCCAGCAGTTTAGTAGCGGGAGTTCACGATACGCAGTATTTT. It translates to CASSLVAGVHDTQYF.